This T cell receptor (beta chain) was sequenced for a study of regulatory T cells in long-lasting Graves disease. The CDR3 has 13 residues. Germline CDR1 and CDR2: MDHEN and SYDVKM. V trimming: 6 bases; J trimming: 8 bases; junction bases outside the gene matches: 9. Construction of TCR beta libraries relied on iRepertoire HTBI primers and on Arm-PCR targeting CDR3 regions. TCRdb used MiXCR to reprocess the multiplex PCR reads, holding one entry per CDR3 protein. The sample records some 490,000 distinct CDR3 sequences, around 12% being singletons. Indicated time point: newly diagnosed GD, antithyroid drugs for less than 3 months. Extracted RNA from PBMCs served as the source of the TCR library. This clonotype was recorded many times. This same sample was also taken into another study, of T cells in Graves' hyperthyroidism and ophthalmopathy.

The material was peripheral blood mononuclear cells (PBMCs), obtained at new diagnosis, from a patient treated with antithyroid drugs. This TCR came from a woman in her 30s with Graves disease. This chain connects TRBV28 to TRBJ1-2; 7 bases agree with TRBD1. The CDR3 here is CASRSQGSWGYTF. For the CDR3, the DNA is TGTGCCAGCAGGTCACAGGGGTCTTGGGGCTACACCTTC.